This T cell receptor (beta chain) was captured by sequencing in a study of read filtering for tumor transcriptome and immune sequencing (dated by TCRdb to the early 2020s). Turning to the overall study: The cohort consisted of approximately 17 male and roughly 15 female patients, with a mean age of approximately 66 years and an age range of about 47 to 90. Under revised international staging, roughly 8 patients fell into R-ISS I, some 15 into R-ISS II and 6 or 7 into R-ISS III. After DNase treatment, whole-transcriptome libraries were prepared with the TruSeq RNA Access Library Prep Kit. Per sample, about 4 to 10.27 million TCR-region mapped reads were obtained with IR-seq, compared with only roughly 75 to 1,400 with RNA-seq. The study compared TCR repertoires from targeted immune repertoire sequencing and bulk whole-transcriptome sequencing run on the same bone marrow samples. One main goal was a read-filtering strategy for immune repertoire data, in particular deciding whether clonotypes backed by only one read should be removed. What the work shows at the level of the full study, not this receptor alone: Rather than purified T cells, the sorted CD138-negative fraction was a mixed bone marrow immune population. IR-seq captured clonotypes at much higher depth and more reliably than RNA-seq, and smaller IR-seq throughput sufficed to identify most shared clonotypes. Single-read clonotypes made up approximately 84% of clonotypes but only roughly 3.6% of total reads in IR-seq, compared with roughly 70% of clonotypes and 35% to 55% of reads in RNA-seq. The correlation between IR-seq and RNA-seq shared clonotype proportions was increased by removal of single-read clonotypes.

The CDR3 runs 15 residues from the cysteine to the phenylalanine. Only the CDR3 DNA stays, 45 bases, in frame from base 1. Trimming takes 6 bases off V and 2 bases off J; junction bases not matched to a gene: 6. CDR1 and CDR2 (SNHLY, FYNNEI) derive from the germline V gene. The Immunoverse kit was used to build TCR libraries from roughly 0.4 ug RNA, with molecular barcoded adaptors covering alpha/delta and beta/gamma chains. TCR library preparation used the same RNA that was used for transcriptome sequencing. An Illumina HiSeq 4000 with 2 x 150 cycles was used to sequence the TCR libraries. Per the authors' processing: TCR reads were aligned to human V, D, J and C references and assembled into CDR3 clonotypes with MiXCR, including quality filtering and error correction. The tcR package in R was used to analyze clonotype counts and gene usage diversity. For inspection of raw mapping reads, RNA-seq reads were mapped by STAR aligner version 2.5.3a onto GRCh37 of the human genome. To test how sequencing depth affects detected clonotypes, IR-seq fastq files were randomly downsampled with Seqtk 1.3. TCRdb cleaned the public reads at Q25 with fastp, built clones with MiXCR and kept in-frame beta chains. Rows with one shared CDR3 protein collapse into an entry with the most common genes and DNA. TCRdb, not the authors, supplied the V and J calls. The sample contains approximately 20,000 distinct CDR3 sequences, about an eighth of them found a single time. Jointly, the top ten make up about 59% of the sample.

This clonotype was counted at least ten times. The antigen it recognizes is unknown. No per-base quality is available; no much larger clone lies one base away. Each patient had bone marrow sampled at the time of active disease. Bone marrow mononuclear cells were isolated by Ficoll-Hypaque density gradient centrifugation. Myeloma plasma cells were removed and CD138-negative cells were obtained by negative selection following labeling with CD138 magnetic microbeads on a MACS separator. Purity of the isolated cells was checked by flow cytometry on an Attune NxT using CD138 antibodies. TRIzol reagent was used to extract total RNA, which was then quantified with a NanoDrop spectrophotometer. Paired RNA-seq and IR-seq were performed on the CD138-negative bone marrow sample of each patient.

In this chain, TRBV2 is recombined with TRBJ2-3, with 9 bases aligning to TRBD2. The sequenced material came from a population of CD138-negative cells sorted from bone marrow. Read against the paper, the sample's cell subset or site label means: bone marrow mononuclear cells depleted of CD138+ plasma/myeloma cells by negative magnetic selection. This sequence was found in a donor aged 40 or older with multiple myeloma. The DNA reads as follows: TGTGCCAGCAGATCCCTAGCGGGATACACAGATACGCAGTATTTT. The encoded protein is CASRSLAGYTDTQYF. Reference TRBV2 and TRBJ2-3 genes cover what lies past the CDR3, so the full variable domain is EPEVTQTPSHQVTQMGQEVILRCVPISNHLYFYWYRQILGQKVEFLVSFYNNEISEKSEIFDDQFSVERPDGSNFTLKIRSTKLEDSAMYFCASRSLAGYTDTQYFGPGTRLTVL.